The 7 T cell receptor beta chains below come from one sample, sequenced in a study of blood T cell repertoires in COVID-19. Some clones are missing from TCRdb's copy, which holds only in-frame ones; the method was immunoSEQ multiplex PCR. The table has about 100,000 clones, about nine tenths seen once. Sequences were obtained from peripheral blood. All receptors derive from a man aged 55 to 70 with acute or convalescent COVID-19.

V is TRBV28 and J is TRBJ1-5; TRBD1 matches at 12 bases. Germline values: CDR1 MDHEN, CDR2 SYDVKM. The V gene end was trimmed by 8 bases and the J gene end by 7 bases; junction bases not matched to a gene: 12. The CDR3 is 16 amino acids. For the CDR3, the DNA is TGTGCCAGCCACGGCGGGACAGGGGGCGGGAGGCAGCCCCAGCATTTT. This sequence encodes CASHGGTGGGRQPQHF. Variable domain in full (rest from reference TRBV28 and TRBJ1-5): DVKVTQSSRYLVKRTGEKVFLECVQDMDHENMFWYRQDPGLGLRLIYFSYDVKMKEKGDIPEGYSVSREKKERFSLILESASTNQTSMYLCASHGGTGGGRQPQHFGDGTRLSIL.

The chain links TRBV19 to TRBJ2-3; 7 bases fit TRBD1. Germline-derived CDR1 and CDR2 are LNHDA and SQIVND (reference sequence). V was pared by 3 bases and J by 2 bases, with 8 bases of the junction left unmatched. There are 16 residues in the CDR3. CDR3 bases: TGTGCCAGTAGTATCTTAGGGGGACAGCTCACAGATACGCAGTATTTT. Its translation is CASSILGGQLTDTQYF.

The chain employs TRBV5-1 and TRBJ2-1; 8 bases agree with TRBD1. The V gene's germline CDR1 is SGHRS and CDR2 YFSETQ. J was trimmed by 7 bases and V by 2 bases; bases with no gene match: 8. The CDR3 loop spans 15 amino acids. CDR3 sequence (DNA): TGCGCCAGCAGCTTATCGGGACAGGAGATGAATGAGCAGTTCTTC. Protein: CASSLSGQEMNEQFF.

This sequence joins TRBV4-1 and TRBJ1-3; D unclear. V gave up 6 bases and J gave up 2 bases, with 14 bases separating them. The CDR3 consists of 15 residues. Germline loops: CDR1 MGHRA, CDR2 YSYEKL. CDR3 sequence (DNA): TGCGCCAGCAGAATCCACAGTTCCCCTGGAAACACCATATATTTT. Encoded protein: CASRIHSSPGNTIYF.

The rearrangement uses TRBV28 and TRBJ1-6, with 7 bases aligning to TRBD1. This CDR3 region has 14 residues. V lost 3 bases and J lost 10; bases outside the gene matches: 6. From germline, CDR1 is MDHEN and CDR2 SYDVKM. The CDR3 protein is CASSFGQGGSPLHF. The CDR3 DNA is TGTGCCAGCAGTTTCGGGCAGGGGGGATCACCCCTCCACTTT.

The chain uses TRBV4-1 and TRBJ1-1; TRBD1 might be the D (6 bases). Trimming took 5 bases from V and 3 from J, leaving 16 bases between them. The CDR3 covers 15 residues. The germline V gene encodes CDR1 MGHRA and CDR2 YSYEKL. The CDR3 DNA is TGCGCCAGCAGCTCCACAGGGTATCAGGACACTGAAGCTTTCTTT. Residues: CASSSTGYQDTEAFF.

This chain uses TRBV18 with TRBJ2-5; weak D call: TRBD1 (6 bases). Looked up from germline, CDR1 is KGHSH and CDR2 is LQKENI. The CDR3 covers 16 residues. V lost 2 bases and J 1 base, leaving 14 bases between the germline ends. CDR3 bases: TGTGCCAGCTCACCATTGCTGGGGGCGACCCAAGAGACCCAGTACTTC. It translates to CASSPLLGATQETQYF.